This entry lists 4 T cell receptor beta chains sequenced from one sample in a study of T cells after yellow fever vaccination. TCRdb recomputed calls from the 5' RACE reads with MiXCR, one row per CDR3 protein. This sample has approximately 27,000 distinct CDR3 sequences, with under 7% found just once. The sample was PBMCs, either bulk or a sorted T-cell subset (CD4+, CD8+, memory, or dextramer-sorted; not recorded which), taken 15 days after the yellow fever booster vaccination. All receptors derive from a young man who received the YFV17D yellow fever vaccine.

This clonotype was counted many times. CDR3 nucleotides: TGCAGCGCAAAGGGGGGGACAGGGAATCAGCCCCAGCATTTT. This encodes CSAKGGTGNQPQHF. The chain is built from TRBV29-1 and TRBJ1-5, with 9 bases that match TRBD1. The V and J ends lost 7 bases and 4 bases, in that order; junction bases with no gene match: 8. The CDR3 sequence is 14 residues long. Germline CDR1 reads SQVTM; CDR2 reads ANQGSEA. Full variable domain (remainder filled in from reference TRBV29-1 and TRBJ1-5): SAVISQKPSRDICQRGTSLTIQCQVDSQVTMMFWYRQQPGQSLTLIATANQGSEATYESGFVIDKFPISRPNLTFSTLTVSNMSPEDSSIYLCSAKGGTGNQPQHFGDGTRLSIL.

This clonotype was recorded many times. The chain links TRBV12-3 or TRBV12-4 to TRBJ2-7; TRBD2 might be the D (6 bases). V was shortened by 4 bases and J by 6 bases, with 7 bases between the two germline ends. This CDR3 is 11 amino acids long. CDR3 DNA: TGTGCCAGCAGTTCCGGGGGCGAGCAGTACTTC. Protein sequence: CASSSGGEQYF.

Many counts were recorded for this clonotype. The CDR3 region is CASRSSTSGYNEQFF. For the CDR3, the DNA is TGTGCCAGCCGCTCAAGCACCTCCGGCTACAATGAGCAGTTCTTC. The gene calls are TRBV7-2 and TRBJ2-1; D remains ambiguous. Germline CDR1 reads SGHTA; CDR2 reads FQGNSA. Trimming removed 8 bases from V and 3 bases from J, with 17 bases in between. The CDR3 runs to 15 residues.

This clonotype occurred many times. The J gene is TRBJ1-5, the V gene TRBV6-5; TRBD1 agrees at 8 bases. In germline, CDR1 is MNHEY, CDR2 SVGAGI. J was trimmed by 0 bases and V by 6 bases; bases with no gene match: 4. There are 15 residues in the CDR3. The CDR3 reads CASRAGQDSNQPQHF. CDR3 nucleotide sequence: TGTGCCAGCAGGGCGGGACAGGATAGCAATCAGCCCCAGCATTTT.